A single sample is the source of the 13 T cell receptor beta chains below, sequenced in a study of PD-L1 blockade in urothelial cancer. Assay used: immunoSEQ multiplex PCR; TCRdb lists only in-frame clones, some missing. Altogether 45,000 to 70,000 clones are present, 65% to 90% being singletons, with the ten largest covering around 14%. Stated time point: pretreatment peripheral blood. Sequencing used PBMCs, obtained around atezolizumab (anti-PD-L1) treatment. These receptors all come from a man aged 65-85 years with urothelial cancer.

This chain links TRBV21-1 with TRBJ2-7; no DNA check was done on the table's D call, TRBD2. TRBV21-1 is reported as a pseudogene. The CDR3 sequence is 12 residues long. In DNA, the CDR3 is TGTGCCAGCAGCAAAGGGTCGGGTGAGCAGTACTTC. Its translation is CASSKGSGEQYF.

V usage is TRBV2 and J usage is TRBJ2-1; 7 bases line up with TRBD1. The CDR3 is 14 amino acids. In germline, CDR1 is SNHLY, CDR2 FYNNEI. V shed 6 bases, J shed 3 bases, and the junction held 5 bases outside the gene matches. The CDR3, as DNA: TGTGCCAGCAGCCGACAGGGCCTCTACAATGAGCAGTTCTTC. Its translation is CASSRQGLYNEQFF.

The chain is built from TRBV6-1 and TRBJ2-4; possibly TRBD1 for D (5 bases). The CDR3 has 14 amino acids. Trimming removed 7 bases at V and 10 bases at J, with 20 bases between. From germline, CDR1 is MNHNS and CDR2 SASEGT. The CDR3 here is CASTSQAPRVIQYF. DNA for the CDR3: TGTGCCAGCACCTCACAGGCGCCCAGGGTAATTCAGTACTTC.

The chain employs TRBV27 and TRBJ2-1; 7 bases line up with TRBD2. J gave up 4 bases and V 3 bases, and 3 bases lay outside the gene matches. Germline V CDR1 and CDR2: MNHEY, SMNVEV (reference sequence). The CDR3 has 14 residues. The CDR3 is CASSFGGSYNEQFF. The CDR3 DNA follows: TGTGCCAGCAGTTTCGGCGGGAGTTACAATGAGCAGTTCTTC.

CDR3 protein: CASTGVTGGFEQYF. DNA of the CDR3: TGTGCCAGCACGGGCGTGACAGGGGGTTTCGAGCAGTACTTC. The chain is built from TRBV28 and TRBJ2-7; 9 positions match TRBD1. J lost 6 bases, V lost 7 bases, and 10 bases had no gene match. Germline V gives CDR1 MDHEN, CDR2 SYDVKM. CDR3 length: 14 amino acids.

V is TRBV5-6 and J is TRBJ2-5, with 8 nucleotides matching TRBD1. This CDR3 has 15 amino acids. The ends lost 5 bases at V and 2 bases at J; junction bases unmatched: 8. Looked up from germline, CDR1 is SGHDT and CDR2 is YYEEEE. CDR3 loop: CASRFAGGPQETQYF. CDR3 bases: TGTGCCAGCAGGTTTGCAGGGGGCCCACAAGAGACCCAGTACTTC.

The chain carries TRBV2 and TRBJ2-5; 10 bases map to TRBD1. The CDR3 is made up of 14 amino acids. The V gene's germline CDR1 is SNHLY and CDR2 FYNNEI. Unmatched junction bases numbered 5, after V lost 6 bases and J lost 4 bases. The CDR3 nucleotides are TGTGCCAGCAGGGGACAGGGGTCGGGAGAGACCCAGTACTTC. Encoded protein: CASRGQGSGETQYF.

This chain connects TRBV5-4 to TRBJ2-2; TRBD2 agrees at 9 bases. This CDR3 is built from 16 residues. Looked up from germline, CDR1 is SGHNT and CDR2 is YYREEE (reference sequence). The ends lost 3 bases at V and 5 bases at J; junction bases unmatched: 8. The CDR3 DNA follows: TGTGCCAGCAGCTCGGGCGGGAGGGCCGGGACCGGGGAGCTGTTTTTT. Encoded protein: CASSSGGRAGTGELFF.

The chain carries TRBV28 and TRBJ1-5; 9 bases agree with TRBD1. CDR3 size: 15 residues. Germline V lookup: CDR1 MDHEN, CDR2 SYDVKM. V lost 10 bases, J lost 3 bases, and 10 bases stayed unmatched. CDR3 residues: CATQQGQGTNQPQHF. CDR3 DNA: TGTGCCACGCAGCAGGGACAGGGTACCAATCAGCCCCAGCATTTT.

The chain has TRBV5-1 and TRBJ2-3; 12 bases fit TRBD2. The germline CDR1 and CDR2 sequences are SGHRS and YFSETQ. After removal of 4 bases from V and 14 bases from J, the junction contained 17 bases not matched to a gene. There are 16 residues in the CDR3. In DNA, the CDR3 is TGCGCCAGCAGCCAAGGACTAGCGGGATTAGGCAGATACGCGTATTTT. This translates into CASSQGLAGLGRYAYF.

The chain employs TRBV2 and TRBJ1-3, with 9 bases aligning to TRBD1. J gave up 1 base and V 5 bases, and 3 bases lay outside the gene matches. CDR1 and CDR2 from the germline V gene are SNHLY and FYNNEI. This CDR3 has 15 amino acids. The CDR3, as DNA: TGTGCCAGCAGTTCACAGGGGGCTTCTGGAAACACCATATATTTT. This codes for CASSSQGASGNTIYF.

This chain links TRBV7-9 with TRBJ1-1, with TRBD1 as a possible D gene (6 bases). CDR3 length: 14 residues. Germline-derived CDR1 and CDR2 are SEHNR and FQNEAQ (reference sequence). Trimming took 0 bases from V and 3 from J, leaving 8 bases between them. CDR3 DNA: TGTGCCAGCAGCTTAGCGGGGGCTGACACTGAAGCTTTCTTT. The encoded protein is CASSLAGADTEAFF. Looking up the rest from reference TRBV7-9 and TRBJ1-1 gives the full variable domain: DTGVSQNPRHKITKRGQNVTFRCDPISEHNRLYWYRQTLGQGPEFLTYFQNEAQLEKSRLLSDRFSAERPKGSFSTLEIQRTEQGDSAMYLCASSLAGADTEAFFGQGTRLTVV.

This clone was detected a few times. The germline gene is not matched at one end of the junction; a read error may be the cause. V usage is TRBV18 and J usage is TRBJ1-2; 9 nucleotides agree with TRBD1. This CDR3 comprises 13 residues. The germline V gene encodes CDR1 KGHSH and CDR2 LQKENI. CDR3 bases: TGTGCCAGCTCACCCGAACTGGACAGGGGAATCCGCTTC. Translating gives CASSPELDRGIRF.